The sequence of this TCR beta chain was determined in a study of blood T cell repertoires in COVID-19. Methods used by the authors: Nucleated cell number was recorded as an estimate derived from reference gene primer amplification. Clones were read by immunoSEQ multiplex PCR, and TCRdb kept only the in-frame ones, dropping some. That table supplies the V and J calls and clone size; D and trimming were determined from the DNA. The data show 250,000 to 300,000 clones, with about 93% seen just once and roughly 1.1% held by the top ten. Enrolled through a virtual design, the participants were between roughly 18 and 100 years of age and came from some 25 US areas. Participants' reported clinical history set cohort assignment. The clonotype comes from a woman younger than 45 who had recovered from COVID-19. Input material: PBMCs or T cells enriched from blood (not recorded which).

CDR3 region: CASSPGQGSEAFF. For the CDR3, the DNA is TGTGCCAGCAGTCCGGGACAGGGTTCTGAAGCTTTCTTT. The rearrangement links TRBV28 to TRBJ1-1; TRBD1 aligns across 9 bases. Per germline, CDR1 MDHEN and CDR2 SYDVKM. This CDR3 comprises 13 residues. Germline trimming cut 5 bases from V and 6 bases from J; bases unmatched to any gene: 4.